These 24 T cell receptor beta chains came from one sample sequenced in a study of blood T cell repertoires in COVID-19. The protocol was immunoSEQ multiplex PCR, while the TCRdb copy is restricted to in-frame clones and leaves out a portion. The sample includes 120,000 to 150,000 clones, around 87% of them seen just once. The sequenced sample consisted of peripheral blood. These receptors were obtained from a human donor in a cohort sampled during active COVID-19.

This chain joins TRBV4-2 and TRBJ2-3; 9 bases fit TRBD2. This CDR3 region has 15 residues. V was clipped by 4 bases and J by 2 bases; unmatched bases: 4. Looked up from germline, CDR1 is LGHNA and CDR2 is YNFKEQ. The CDR3 DNA sequence: TGTGCCAGCAGCCCAGCGGGGGGCACCACAGATACGCAGTATTTT. It specifies CASSPAGGTTDTQYF.

With regard to this clone: Other DNA sequences in the sample encode the same CDR3. V gene TRBV5-1 combines with J gene TRBJ2-7; 7 bases fit TRBD1. CDR1 is SGHRS and CDR2 is YFSETQ in the germline V gene. The CDR3 is 14 amino acids. J was trimmed by 2 bases and V by 3 bases; bases with no gene match: 5. In nucleotides, the CDR3 is TGCGCCAGCAGCTCCCGGGACAGTACCTACGAGCAGTACTTC. It yields the protein CASSSRDSTYEQYF.

The chain recombines TRBV2 with TRBJ1-3; 8 bases line up with TRBD1. V shed 6 bases and J 2 bases; nucleotides not matched to a gene: 3. The CDR3 contains 14 residues. Germline lookup yields CDR1 SNHLY and CDR2 FYNNEI. The CDR3 region is CASRRTGTGNTIYF. CDR3 DNA: TGTGCCAGCAGGAGGACAGGGACTGGAAACACCATATATTTT.

This clone was detected only a few times. The chain links TRBV10-3 to TRBJ1-5, with 7 bases that match TRBD1. V shed 11 bases and J 5 bases; nucleotides not matched to a gene: 9. This CDR3 is 13 amino acids long. Germline CDR1 ENHRY, CDR2 SYGVKD. CDR3 nucleotides: TGTGCCTCGAGGGGGCGCGGGGATCAGCCCCAGCATTTT. Its protein is CASRGRGDQPQHF.

This rearrangement joins TRBV2 to TRBJ1-6; possibly TRBD1 for D (6 bases). The ends were cut back, 7 bases at V and 0 bases at J, with 13 bases in the middle. Germline V gene sequence: CDR1 SNHLY, CDR2 FYNNEI. This CDR3 comprises 16 residues. The CDR3 spells CASNTGRSSYNSPLHF. CDR3 DNA: TGTGCCAGCAACACAGGGAGAAGCTCCTATAATTCACCCCTCCACTTT.

This clone was seen only a few times. CDR3 bases: TGTGCCAGCAGCCAGGCCGGGCGGGAGGGTCAGGGCGAGCAGTACTTC. Translation gives CASSQAGREGQGEQYF. The chain joins TRBV14 to TRBJ2-7; 9 nucleotides agree with TRBD2. Germline CDR1 is SGHDN and CDR2 is FVKESK. Trimming at V came to 3 bases and at J to 6 bases, leaving 12 bases not matched to a gene. The CDR3 is made up of 16 amino acids.

V and J are TRBV11-2 and TRBJ2-1; 14 bases line up with TRBD2. Losses at the gene ends were 4 bases for V and 7 bases for J; bases not matched to a gene: 3. CDR1 is SGHAT and CDR2 is FQNNGV in the germline V gene. This CDR3 has 15 amino acids. Here the CDR3 DNA reads TGTGCCAGCAGCTCGGGACTAGCGGGGGTTAATGAGCAGTTCTTC. Its translation is CASSSGLAGVNEQFF.

The CDR3 DNA reads TGTGCCTGGAGTCCACGGGACAGATCCAATCAGCCCCAGCATTTT. The encoded protein is CAWSPRDRSNQPQHF. The chain combines TRBV30 with TRBJ1-5, with TRBD1 matching over 7 bases. Germline V gene sequence: CDR1 GTSNPN, CDR2 SVGIG (reference sequence). The CDR3 extends over 15 amino acids. The V gene end was trimmed by 2 bases and the J gene end by 3 bases; junction bases not matched to a gene: 7.

This clone was seen a single time. The chain is built from TRBV5-1 and TRBJ2-1, with D uncertain. CDR3 size: 11 residues. CDR1 SGHRS and CDR2 YFSETQ come from the germline V gene. Trimming pared 4 bases from V and 8 bases from J, leaving 7 bases between. CDR3 loop: CASSPADEQFF. For the CDR3, the DNA is TGCGCCAGCAGCCCCGCAGATGAGCAGTTCTTC.

The chain links TRBV16 to TRBJ1-2; D is possibly TRBD1 (5 bases). CDR1 KGHSY and CDR2 FQNENV come from the germline V gene. The V end was cut by 0 bases, the J end by 7 bases, with 9 bases between. The CDR3 totals 13 residues. The CDR3 region has the DNA TGTGCCAGCAGCCAATCTTCAGGGCTTGGCTACACCTTC. This codes for CASSQSSGLGYTF.

The genes are TRBV28 and TRBJ2-5, with 11 bases lining up with TRBD2. V was clipped by 6 bases and J by 5 bases; unmatched bases: 5. Germline loops: CDR1 MDHEN, CDR2 SYDVKM. This CDR3 comprises 14 residues. The CDR3 region is CASRGTSGSETQYF. The CDR3, as DNA: TGTGCCAGCAGGGGGACTAGCGGCTCTGAGACCCAGTACTTC.

This sequence joins TRBV11-2 and TRBJ2-3; maybe TRBD1 (6 bases). The germline V and J ends were trimmed by 2 bases and 1 base, with 13 bases remaining between them. Per the germline V gene, CDR1 is SGHAT and CDR2 is FQNNGV. This CDR3 region has 16 residues. The CDR3 DNA is TGTGCCAGCAGCTTAACAGGGAGAAAGGGCACAGATACGCAGTATTTT. It encodes CASSLTGRKGTDTQYF. Full variable domain (remainder filled in from reference TRBV11-2 and TRBJ2-3): EAGVAQSPRYKIIEKRQSVAFWCNPISGHATLYWYQQILGQGPKLLIQFQNNGVVDDSQLPKDRFSAERLKGVDSTLKIQPAKLEDSAVYLCASSLTGRKGTDTQYFGPGTRLTVL.

The chain has TRBV6-6 and TRBJ1-2, with 10 bases aligning to TRBD1. Per germline, CDR1 MNHNY and CDR2 SVGAGI (reference sequence). This CDR3 has 16 amino acids. Trimming at V came to 1 base and at J to 2 bases, leaving 4 bases not matched to a gene. The CDR3 loop reads CASSYFGGQGNYGYTF. In nucleotides, the CDR3 is TGTGCCAGCAGTTACTTTGGGGGACAGGGGAACTATGGCTACACCTTC.

The gene calls are TRBV5-4 and TRBJ2-5; TRBD1 aligns across 10 bases. With 3 bases clipped from V and 3 bases from J, the junction kept 2 bases outside the gene matches. Germline CDR1 is SGHNT and CDR2 is YYREEE (reference sequence). This CDR3 has 14 amino acids. The CDR3 reads CASSSTGGKETQYF. In nucleotides, the CDR3 is TGTGCCAGCAGCTCGACAGGGGGCAAAGAGACCCAGTACTTC.

There are a few counts of this clone. The sample carries other DNA sequences with the same CDR3. This chain uses TRBV12-3 or TRBV12-4 with TRBJ1-5; D uncertain. The CDR3 is 13 residues long. Trimming pared 8 bases from V and 4 bases from J, leaving 12 bases between. CDR3 in DNA: TGTGCCAGCCGACGGGGTTCAAATCAGCCCCAGCATTTT. Protein product: CASRRGSNQPQHF.

This clone was seen more than once but under ten times. This rearrangement joins TRBV5-1 to TRBJ2-1, with 8 bases that match TRBD2. The CDR3 totals 14 residues. The V gene end was trimmed by 0 bases and the J gene end by 8 bases; junction bases not matched to a gene: 4. Germline assignment: CDR1 SGHRS and CDR2 YFSETQ. The CDR3: CASSLVAGPHEQFF. In DNA, the CDR3 is TGCGCCAGCAGCTTGGTAGCGGGGCCTCATGAGCAGTTCTTC.

The V gene is TRBV20-1, the J gene TRBJ2-3; the D is unclear. Germline assignment: CDR1 DFQATT and CDR2 SNEGSKA (reference sequence). The CDR3 loop spans 8 amino acids. The CDR3 DNA reads TGCACAGCAGATACGCAGTATTTT. Its protein is CTADTQYF.

The gene calls are TRBV6-5 and TRBJ2-1; the match to TRBD2 covers 8 bases. CDR1 and CDR2 (germline): MNHEY, SVGAGI. V gave up 5 bases and J gave up 5 bases; unmatched junction bases: 5. The CDR3 runs to 14 residues. The CDR3: CASSHAGLDNEQFF. DNA for the CDR3: TGTGCCAGCAGTCATGCGGGACTAGACAATGAGCAGTTCTTC.

The rearrangement links TRBV21-1 to TRBJ1-1. TRBV21-1 has pseudogene status. This CDR3 spans 16 amino acids. The CDR3, as DNA: TGTGCCAGCAGCAAAGTCGCCGGGAACGTGAACACTGAAGCTTTCTTT. Its protein is CASSKVAGNVNTEAFF.

The V call is TRBV11-2, the J call TRBJ2-1; D is undetermined. The CDR3 is made up of 13 amino acids. Germline CDR1 and CDR2: SGHAT and FQNNGV. Trimming took off 7 bases at V and 0 bases at J, with 7 bases between the two ends. The CDR3 loop reads CASTHGSYNEQFF. CDR3 bases: TGTGCCAGCACCCACGGCTCCTACAATGAGCAGTTCTTC.

The V call is TRBV7-9, the J call TRBJ2-5; 9 positions agree with TRBD2. Unmatched junction bases numbered 1, after V lost 4 bases and J lost 4 bases. The CDR3 is 13 residues long. The germline gives CDR1 SEHNR, CDR2 FQNEAQ (reference sequence). CDR3 in DNA: TGTGCCAGCAGCTCTAGCGGGGCAGAGACCCAGTACTTC. Protein: CASSSSGAETQYF.

This clone was counted once. The rearrangement uses TRBV30 and TRBJ2-7, with D unclear. The CDR3 is made up of 16 amino acids. The germline CDR1 and CDR2 sequences are GTSNPN and SVGIG (reference sequence). V was shortened by 0 bases and J by 2 bases, with 17 bases between the two germline ends. The chain's CDR3 is CAWSVQGSFAAYEQYF. The CDR3 DNA reads as TGTGCCTGGAGTGTACAAGGCAGTTTTGCGGCCTACGAGCAGTACTTC.

The chain uses TRBV5-4 and TRBJ1-4, with D possibly matching TRBD1 (6 bases). Germline V lookup: CDR1 SGHNT, CDR2 YYREEE (reference sequence). V was cut by 0 bases and J by 10 bases, with 13 bases left in between. The CDR3 runs 14 residues. CDR3 residues: CASSLDRLGAKLFF. CDR3 nucleotides: TGTGCCAGCAGCTTGGATCGGCTGGGGGCAAAACTGTTTTTT.

This clone was seen only once. This chain connects TRBV2 to TRBJ1-5; 10 nucleotides align to TRBD1. This CDR3 is 15 amino acids long. The germline CDR1 and CDR2 sequences are SNHLY and FYNNEI. V lost 7 bases, J lost 6 bases, and 9 bases stayed unmatched. This chain's CDR3 is CASMLSDRGGQPQHF. The CDR3 nucleotides are TGTGCCAGCATGCTCTCGGACAGGGGGGGTCAGCCCCAGCATTTT.